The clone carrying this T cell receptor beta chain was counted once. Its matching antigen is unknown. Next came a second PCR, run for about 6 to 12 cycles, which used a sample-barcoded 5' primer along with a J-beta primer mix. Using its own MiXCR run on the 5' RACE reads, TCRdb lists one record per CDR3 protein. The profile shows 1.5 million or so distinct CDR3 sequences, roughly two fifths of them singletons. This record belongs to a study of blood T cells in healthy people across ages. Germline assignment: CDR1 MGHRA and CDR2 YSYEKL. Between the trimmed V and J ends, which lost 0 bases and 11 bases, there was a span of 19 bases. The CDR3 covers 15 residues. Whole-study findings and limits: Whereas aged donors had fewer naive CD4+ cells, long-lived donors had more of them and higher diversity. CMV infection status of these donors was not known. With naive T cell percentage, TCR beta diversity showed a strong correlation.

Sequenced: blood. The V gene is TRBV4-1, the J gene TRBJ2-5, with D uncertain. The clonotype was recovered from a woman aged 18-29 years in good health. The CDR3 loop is CASSQDTGPLLEQYF. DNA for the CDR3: TGCGCCAGCAGCCAAGATACCGGCCCTTTGCTGGAGCAGTACTTC.